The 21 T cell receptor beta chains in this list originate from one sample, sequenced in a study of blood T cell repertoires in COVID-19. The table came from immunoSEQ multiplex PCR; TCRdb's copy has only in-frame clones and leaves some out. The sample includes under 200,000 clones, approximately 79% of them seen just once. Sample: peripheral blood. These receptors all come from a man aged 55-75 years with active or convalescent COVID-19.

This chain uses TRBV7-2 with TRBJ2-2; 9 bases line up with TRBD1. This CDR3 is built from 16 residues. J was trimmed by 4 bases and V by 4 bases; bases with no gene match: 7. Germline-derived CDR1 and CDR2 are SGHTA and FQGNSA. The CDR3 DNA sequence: TGTGCCAGCAGCTCCGGACAGGGGAGGTCCACCGGGGAGCTGTTTTTT. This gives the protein CASSSGQGRSTGELFF. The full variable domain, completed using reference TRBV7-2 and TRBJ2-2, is GAGVSQSPSNKVTEKGKDVELRCDPISGHTALYWYRQSLGQGLEFLIYFQGNSAPDKSGLPSDRFSAERTGGSVSTLTIQRTQQEDSAVYLCASSSGQGRSTGELFFGEGSRLTVL.

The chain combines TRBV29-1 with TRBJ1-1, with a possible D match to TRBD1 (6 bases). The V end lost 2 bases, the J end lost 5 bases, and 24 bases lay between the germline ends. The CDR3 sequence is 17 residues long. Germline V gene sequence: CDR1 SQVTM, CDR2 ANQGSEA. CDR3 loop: CSVEPSRGGAAGTEAFF. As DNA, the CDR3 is TGCAGCGTTGAACCCTCCCGGGGGGGGGCAGCGGGAACTGAAGCTTTCTTT.

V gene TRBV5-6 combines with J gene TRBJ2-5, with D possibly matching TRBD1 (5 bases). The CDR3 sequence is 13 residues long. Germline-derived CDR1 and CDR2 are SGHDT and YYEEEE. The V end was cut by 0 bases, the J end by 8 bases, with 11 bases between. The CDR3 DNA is TGTGCCAGCAGCTTGGTCCCAGGGAACACCCAGTACTTC. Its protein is CASSLVPGNTQYF.

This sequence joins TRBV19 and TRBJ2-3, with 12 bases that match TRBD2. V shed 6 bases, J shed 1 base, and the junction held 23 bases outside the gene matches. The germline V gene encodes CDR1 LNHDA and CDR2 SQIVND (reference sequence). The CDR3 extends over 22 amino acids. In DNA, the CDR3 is TGTGCCAGTAGGAACTCATTTCCGACTAGCGGGAGTCCCCCCCCAGGCACAGATACGCAGTATTTT. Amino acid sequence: CASRNSFPTSGSPPPGTDTQYF.

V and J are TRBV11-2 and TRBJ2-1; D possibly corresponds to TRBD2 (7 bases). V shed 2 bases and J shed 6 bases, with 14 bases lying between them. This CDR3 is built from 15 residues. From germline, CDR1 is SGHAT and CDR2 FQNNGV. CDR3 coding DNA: TGTGCCAGCAGCTTACTCGGGGGGCAAGGCAATGAGCAGTTCTTC. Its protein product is CASSLLGGQGNEQFF.

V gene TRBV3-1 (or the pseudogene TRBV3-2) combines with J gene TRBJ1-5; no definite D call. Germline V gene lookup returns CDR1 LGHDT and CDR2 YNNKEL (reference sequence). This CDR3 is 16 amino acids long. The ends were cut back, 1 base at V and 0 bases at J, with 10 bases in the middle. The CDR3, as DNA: TGTGCCAGCAGCCAAGGGTCGGGTCCTAGCAATCAGCCCCAGCATTTT. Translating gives CASSQGSGPSNQPQHF.

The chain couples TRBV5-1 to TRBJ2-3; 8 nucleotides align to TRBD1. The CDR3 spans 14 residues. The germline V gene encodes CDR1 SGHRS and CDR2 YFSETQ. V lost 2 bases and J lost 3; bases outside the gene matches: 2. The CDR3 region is CASSLDRGTDTQYF. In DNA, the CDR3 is TGCGCCAGCAGCTTAGACAGGGGAACAGATACGCAGTATTTT.

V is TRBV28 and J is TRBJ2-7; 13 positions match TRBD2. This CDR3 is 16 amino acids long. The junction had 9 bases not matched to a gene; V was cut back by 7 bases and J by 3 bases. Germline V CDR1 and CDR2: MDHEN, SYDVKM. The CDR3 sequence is CASTTGGLAGHYEQYF. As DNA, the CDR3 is TGTGCCAGCACTACTGGGGGACTAGCGGGGCACTACGAGCAGTACTTC.

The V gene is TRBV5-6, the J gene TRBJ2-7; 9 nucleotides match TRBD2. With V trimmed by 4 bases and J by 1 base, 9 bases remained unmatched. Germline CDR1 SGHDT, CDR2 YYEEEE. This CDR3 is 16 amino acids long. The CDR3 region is CASSLRSGRLSYEQYF. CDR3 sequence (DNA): TGTGCCAGCAGCCTCCGCAGCGGGAGGCTTTCCTACGAGCAGTACTTC.

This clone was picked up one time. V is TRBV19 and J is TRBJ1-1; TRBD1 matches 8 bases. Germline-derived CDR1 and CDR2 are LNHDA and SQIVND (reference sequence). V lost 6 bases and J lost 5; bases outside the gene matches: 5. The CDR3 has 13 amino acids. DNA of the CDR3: TGTGCCAGTAGCCAAACAGGGGGGACTGAAGCTTTCTTT. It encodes CASSQTGGTEAFF.

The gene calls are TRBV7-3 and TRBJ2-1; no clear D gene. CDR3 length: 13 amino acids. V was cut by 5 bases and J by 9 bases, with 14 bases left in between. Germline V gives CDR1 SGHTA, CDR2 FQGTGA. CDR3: CASSSSPSFEQFF. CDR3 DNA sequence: TGTGCCAGCAGCAGCAGCCCTAGTTTTGAGCAGTTCTTC.

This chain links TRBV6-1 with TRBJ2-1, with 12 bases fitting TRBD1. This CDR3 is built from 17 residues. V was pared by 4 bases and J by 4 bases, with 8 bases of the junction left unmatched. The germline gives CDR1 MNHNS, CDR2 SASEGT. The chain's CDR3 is CASSGTGTGGIYNEQFF. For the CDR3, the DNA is TGTGCCAGCAGTGGGACCGGGACAGGGGGCATTTACAATGAGCAGTTCTTC.

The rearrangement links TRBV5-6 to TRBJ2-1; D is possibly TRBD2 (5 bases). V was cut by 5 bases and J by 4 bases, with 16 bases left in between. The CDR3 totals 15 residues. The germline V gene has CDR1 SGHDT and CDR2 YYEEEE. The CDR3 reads CASREVGQAYNEQFF. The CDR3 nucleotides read TGTGCCAGCAGGGAGGTGGGCCAGGCGTACAATGAGCAGTTCTTC.

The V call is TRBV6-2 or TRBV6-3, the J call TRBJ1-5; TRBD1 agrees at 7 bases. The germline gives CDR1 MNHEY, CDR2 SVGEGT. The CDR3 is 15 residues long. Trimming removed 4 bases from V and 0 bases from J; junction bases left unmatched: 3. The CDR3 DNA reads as TGTGCCAGCAGTTCCGGACAGGTTAGCAATCAGCCCCAGCATTTT. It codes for CASSSGQVSNQPQHF.

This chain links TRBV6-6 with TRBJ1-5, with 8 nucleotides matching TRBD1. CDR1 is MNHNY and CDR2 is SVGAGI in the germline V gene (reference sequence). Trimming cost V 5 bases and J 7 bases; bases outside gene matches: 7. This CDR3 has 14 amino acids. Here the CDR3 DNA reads TGTGCCAGCAGTCACGGACAGGGAGGGCAGCCCCAGCATTTT. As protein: CASSHGQGGQPQHF.

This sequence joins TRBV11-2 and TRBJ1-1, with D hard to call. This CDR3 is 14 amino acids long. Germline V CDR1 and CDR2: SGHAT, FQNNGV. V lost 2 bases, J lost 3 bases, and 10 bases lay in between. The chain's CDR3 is CASSLRGYYTEAFF. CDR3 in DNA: TGTGCCAGCAGCTTAAGAGGGTACTACACTGAAGCTTTCTTT.

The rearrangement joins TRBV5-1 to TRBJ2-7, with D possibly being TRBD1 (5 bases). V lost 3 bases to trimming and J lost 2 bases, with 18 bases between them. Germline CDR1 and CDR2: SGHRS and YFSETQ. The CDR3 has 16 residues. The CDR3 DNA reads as TGCGCCAGCAGCTGGCCCCAAGGGGCGGAAACCTACGAGCAGTACTTC. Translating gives CASSWPQGAETYEQYF.

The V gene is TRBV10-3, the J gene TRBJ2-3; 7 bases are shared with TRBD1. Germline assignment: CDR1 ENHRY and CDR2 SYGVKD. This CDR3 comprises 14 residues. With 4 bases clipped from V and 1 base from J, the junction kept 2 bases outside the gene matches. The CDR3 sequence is CAISAQGGTDTQYF. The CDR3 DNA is TGTGCCATCAGTGCCCAGGGGGGCACAGATACGCAGTATTTT.

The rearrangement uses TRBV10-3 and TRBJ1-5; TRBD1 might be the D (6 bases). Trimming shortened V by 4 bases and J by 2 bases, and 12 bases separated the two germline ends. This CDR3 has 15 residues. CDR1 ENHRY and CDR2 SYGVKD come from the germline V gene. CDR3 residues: CAISGDKGGNQPQHF. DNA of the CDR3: TGTGCCATCAGTGGGGACAAGGGTGGCAATCAGCCCCAGCATTTT.

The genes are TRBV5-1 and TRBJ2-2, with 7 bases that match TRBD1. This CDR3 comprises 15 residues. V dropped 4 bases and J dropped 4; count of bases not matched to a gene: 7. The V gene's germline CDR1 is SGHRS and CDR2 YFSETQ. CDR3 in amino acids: CASSLDRAGTGELFF. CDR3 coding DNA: TGCGCCAGCAGCCTCGACAGGGCTGGCACCGGGGAGCTGTTTTTT.

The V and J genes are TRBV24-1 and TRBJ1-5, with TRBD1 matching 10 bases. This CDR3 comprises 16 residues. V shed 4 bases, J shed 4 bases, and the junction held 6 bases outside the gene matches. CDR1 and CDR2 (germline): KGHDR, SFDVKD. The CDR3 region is CATSDRGQGVNQPQHF. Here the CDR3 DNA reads TGTGCCACCAGTGACAGAGGACAGGGGGTGAATCAGCCCCAGCATTTT.